The clone carrying this T cell receptor (beta chain) has a single count. Some clones are missing from TCRdb's copy, which holds only in-frame ones; the method was immunoSEQ multiplex PCR. The sample lists some 73,000 clones, around nine tenths seen once, with 6.9% in the top ten. The data originate from a study of blood T cell repertoires in COVID-19. This CDR3 has 15 amino acids. Germline V gene sequence: CDR1 LNHDA, CDR2 SQIVND (reference sequence). V lost 6 bases and J lost 3, with 15 bases in between. The receptor was isolated from a human donor in a cohort sampled during active COVID-19. The rearrangement links TRBV19 to TRBJ1-5; tentative D call: TRBD1 (6 bases). The material sequenced was peripheral blood. CDR3 DNA: TGTGCCAGTAGCTGGGCTAGGGGGACCAATCAGCCCCAGCATTTT. Translating gives CASSWARGTNQPQHF.